This entry lists 11 T cell receptor beta chains sequenced from one sample in a study of blood T cell repertoires in COVID-19. The method was immunoSEQ multiplex PCR; TCRdb's version includes in-frame clones alone and lacks a portion of them. This table holds roughly 170,000 clones, 74% found once. The sequenced sample was peripheral blood. The receptors here all came from a woman over 75 with acute or convalescent COVID-19.

This clone was seen once. The J gene is TRBJ2-7, the V gene TRBV11-1; 8 bases fit TRBD2. The CDR3 is 14 residues long. Germline lookup yields CDR1 SGHAT and CDR2 FQDESV (reference sequence). The V and J ends lost 6 bases and 6 bases, in that order; junction bases with no gene match: 10. CDR3 in amino acids: CASSQSGSRFEQYF. DNA of the CDR3: TGTGCCAGCAGTCAGAGCGGGAGCCGATTCGAGCAGTACTTC.

The chain couples TRBV24-1 to TRBJ2-1; 10 nucleotides agree with TRBD1. The CDR3 totals 14 residues. V shed 6 bases, J shed 8 bases, and the junction held 6 bases outside the gene matches. Germline V CDR1 and CDR2: KGHDR, SFDVKD. The CDR3: CATSFTDRGDEQFF. The CDR3 DNA reads as TGTGCCACCAGTTTTACGGACAGGGGGGATGAGCAGTTCTTC.

The chain joins TRBV7-6 to TRBJ2-1, with TRBD2 identical over 12 bases. The CDR3 loop spans 17 amino acids. In germline, CDR1 is SGHVS, CDR2 FNYEAQ. Trimming removed 4 bases from V and 9 bases from J; junction bases left unmatched: 13. The DNA of the CDR3 is TGTGCCAGCAGCTCTTTATCCCTAGCGGGAGGGCAGGGTGAGCAGTTCTTC. It codes for CASSSLSLAGGQGEQFF.

The rearrangement uses TRBV6-5 and TRBJ1-2; TRBD1 is a possible D gene (5 bases). The V gene's germline CDR1 is MNHEY and CDR2 SVGAGI. The length of the CDR3 is 15 residues. V lost 6 bases to trimming and J lost 7 bases, with 21 bases between them. The CDR3 reads CASSLSVGHGGGYTF. The CDR3 bases are TGTGCCAGCAGCCTCTCGGTAGGGCACGGGGGTGGCTACACCTTC.

V is TRBV3-1 (or the pseudogene TRBV3-2) and J is TRBJ2-2, with 11 nucleotides matching TRBD1. Trimming at V came to 1 base and at J to 4 bases, leaving 8 bases not matched to a gene. The CDR3 loop spans 18 amino acids. CDR1 and CDR2 (germline): LGHDT, YNNKEL (reference sequence). The CDR3 DNA reads as TGTGCCAGCAGCCAAGCAAGGTCGGGACAGGGGGGCACCGGGGAGCTGTTTTTT. This sequence encodes CASSQARSGQGGTGELFF.

J is TRBJ2-3 and V is TRBV5-1; D is unclear. Germline CDR1 reads SGHRS; CDR2 reads YFSETQ. The CDR3 extends over 16 amino acids. V was shortened by 4 bases and J by 1 base, with 16 bases between the two germline ends. The CDR3: CASSPVWSVGTDTQYF. DNA of the CDR3: TGCGCCAGCAGCCCCGTGTGGAGTGTCGGCACAGATACGCAGTATTTT.

The chain uses TRBV5-1 and TRBJ1-5, with D perhaps matching TRBD1 (5 bases). The CDR3 consists of 15 residues. The V gene's germline CDR1 is SGHRS and CDR2 YFSETQ. V lost 4 bases and J lost 6, with 17 bases in between. The CDR3, as DNA: TGCGCCAGCAGCCCGCAGGGTACTGGTGGTCAGCCCCAGCATTTT. Protein product: CASSPQGTGGQPQHF.

The chain carries TRBV7-9 and TRBJ2-5; TRBD1 might be the D (5 bases). Germline CDR1 is SEHNR and CDR2 is FQNEAQ (reference sequence). Trimming shortened V by 3 bases and J by 0 bases, and 14 bases separated the two germline ends. The CDR3 covers 16 residues. The CDR3 loop is CASSLWGRADQETQYF. The CDR3 nucleotides are TGTGCCAGCAGCTTGTGGGGCAGGGCCGACCAAGAGACCCAGTACTTC.

CDR3 region: CASSPRTGMNTEAFF. The CDR3 coding sequence is TGTGCCAGTAGTCCGAGGACAGGGATGAACACTGAAGCTTTCTTT. J is TRBJ1-1 and V is TRBV19; 8 bases match TRBD1. CDR1 LNHDA and CDR2 SQIVND come from the germline V gene (reference sequence). The CDR3 is 15 residues long. Unmatched junction bases numbered 5, after V lost 5 bases and J lost 0 bases.

Comment on this clone: This sequence may be a read error, since a much larger clone differs from it by one base. The rearrangement uses TRBV9 and TRBJ2-5, with D possibly matching TRBD2 (6 bases). V lost 0 bases to trimming and J lost 5 bases, with 11 bases between them. The CDR3 consists of 14 residues. Germline V gene data show CDR1 as SGDLS and CDR2 as YYNGEE. The chain's CDR3 is CASSVEGLGETQYF. As DNA, the CDR3 is TGTGCCAGCAGCGTAGAGGGACTGGGGGAGACCCAGTACTTC.

The chain employs TRBV7-2 and TRBJ2-1; D is possibly TRBD2 (6 bases). V dropped 1 base and J dropped 5 bases, with 12 bases sitting between them. Germline CDR1 SGHTA, CDR2 FQGNSA. There are 15 residues in the CDR3. The CDR3 coding sequence is TGTGCCAGCAGCTTAGGTCTAGCGCGTAACAATGAGCAGTTCTTC. Protein: CASSLGLARNNEQFF.